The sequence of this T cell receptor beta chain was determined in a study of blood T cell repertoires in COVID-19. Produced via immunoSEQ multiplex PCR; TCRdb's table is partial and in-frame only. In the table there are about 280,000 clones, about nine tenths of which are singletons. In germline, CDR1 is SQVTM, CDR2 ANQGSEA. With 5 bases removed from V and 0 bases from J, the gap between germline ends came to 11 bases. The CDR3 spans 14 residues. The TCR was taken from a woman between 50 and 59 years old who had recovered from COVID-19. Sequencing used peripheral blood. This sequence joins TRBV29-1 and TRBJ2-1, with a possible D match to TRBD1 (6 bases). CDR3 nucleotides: TGCAGCGTTTCAGCGGACAGCTCCTACAATGAGCAGTTCTTC. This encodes CSVSADSSYNEQFF.